The 14 T cell receptor beta chains in this list originate from one sample, sequenced in a study of response to subunit inactivated influenza vaccine. MiXCR, applied by TCRdb to the RT-PCR reads, yields one record per CDR3 protein. The sample records 600,000 to 850,000 distinct CDR3 sequences, around 15% being singletons. This sample comprised PBMCs from blood, obtained 14 to 15 days before vaccination. The receptor set was obtained from a man aged 45-60 years who received an inactivated influenza vaccine.

This clonotype showed up just a few times. The CDR3 bases are TGTGCCAGCATTCAGGGGCCGGGTGAAGCTTTCTTT. Translated: CASIQGPGEAFF. The rearrangement links TRBV6-2 or TRBV6-3 to TRBJ1-1, with D tentatively TRBD1 (6 bases). The CDR3 spans 12 residues. V was cut by 7 bases and J by 7 bases, with 13 bases left in between. The germline V gene has CDR1 MNHEY and CDR2 SVGEGT.

This clonotype was counted only a few times. The V and J genes are TRBV11-2 and TRBJ1-1; D possibly corresponds to TRBD1 (5 bases). V lost 1 base to trimming and J lost 0 bases, with 12 bases between them. From germline, CDR1 is SGHAT and CDR2 FQNNGV. The CDR3 is 16 amino acids. CDR3 amino acids: CASSLVGANMNTEAFF. The CDR3 nucleotides read TGTGCCAGCAGCTTAGTAGGGGCGAATATGAACACTGAAGCTTTCTTT. The complete variable domain, with remaining parts taken from reference TRBV11-2 and TRBJ1-1, reads EAGVAQSPRYKIIEKRQSVAFWCNPISGHATLYWYQQILGQGPKLLIQFQNNGVVDDSQLPKDRFSAERLKGVDSTLKIQPAKLEDSAVYLCASSLVGANMNTEAFFGQGTRLTVV.

This clonotype has only a few counts. The chain has TRBV28 and TRBJ2-1; D remains unclear. This CDR3 is 17 amino acids long. CDR1 MDHEN and CDR2 SYDVKM come from the germline V gene. The V end was cut by 3 bases, the J end by 0 bases, with 15 bases between. CDR3 amino acids: CASSFVGVPSSYNEQFF. CDR3 DNA: TGTGCCAGCAGTTTCGTTGGGGTACCGAGCTCCTACAATGAGCAGTTCTTC.

This chain connects TRBV30 to TRBJ2-3, with D perhaps assigned TRBD1 or TRBD2 (7 bases each). Trimming took off 2 bases at V and 4 bases at J, with 19 bases between the two ends. The CDR3 extends over 16 amino acids. Germline CDR1 reads GTSNPN; CDR2 reads SVGIG (reference sequence). The CDR3: CAWSFSTGRGADTQYF. The CDR3, as DNA: TGTGCCTGGAGTTTCTCGACAGGGAGGGGTGCAGATACGCAGTATTTT.

This clonotype was detected a few times. The chain couples TRBV24-1 to TRBJ2-7, with D possibly called TRBD1 or TRBD2 (5 bases each). Trimming stripped 2 bases from V and 5 bases from J, with 18 bases between. There are 16 residues in the CDR3. Germline CDR1 is KGHDR and CDR2 is SFDVKD. The CDR3 region has the DNA TGTGCCACCAGTGATTCCAAACGGAGGATGGGGGACGAGCAGTACTTC. It translates to CATSDSKRRMGDEQYF.

The V and J genes are TRBV20-1 and TRBJ2-7; D gene ambiguous. Trimming took off 1 base at V and 2 bases at J, with 6 bases between the two ends. Germline V lookup: CDR1 DFQATT, CDR2 SNEGSKA (reference sequence). This CDR3 comprises 12 residues. The CDR3 reads CSARVGAYEQYF. DNA of the CDR3: TGCAGTGCTAGAGTTGGGGCCTACGAGCAGTACTTC.

This clonotype occurred many times. The chain has TRBV7-7 and TRBJ2-1; D uncertain. Germline V gives CDR1 SSHAT, CDR2 FNYEAQ (reference sequence). The CDR3 sequence is 13 residues long. V lost 1 base, J lost 10 bases, and 11 bases lay in between. CDR3 sequence (DNA): TGTGCCAGCAGCTTAGAGGCGGCTAGAGAGCAGTTCTTC. Translating gives CASSLEAAREQFF.

The chain links TRBV5-1 to TRBJ2-7, with 10 bases fitting TRBD1. The J call could be wrong; TRBJ2-1 is a better fit for the DNA end. In germline, CDR1 is SGHRS, CDR2 YFSETQ. This CDR3 has 16 amino acids. The CDR3 DNA reads TGCGCCAGCAGCTTGACGCCGGGACAGGGGTTTTTTGAGCAGTTCTTC. Translation: CASSLTPGQGFFEQFF.

This clonotype was picked up a small number of times. The chain recombines TRBV9 with TRBJ2-2; 13 nucleotides line up with TRBD2. V dropped 0 bases and J dropped 0; count of bases not matched to a gene: 2. The length of the CDR3 is 18 residues. CDR1 is SGDLS and CDR2 is YYNGEE in the germline V gene. CDR3 in DNA: TGTGCCAGCAGCGTAGGGGGACTAGCGGGGACGAACACCGGGGAGCTGTTTTTT. Amino acid sequence: CASSVGGLAGTNTGELFF.

V is TRBV4-2 and J is TRBJ1-1; maybe TRBD1 (6 bases). This CDR3 contains 14 residues. Trimming stripped 3 bases from V and 7 bases from J, with 15 bases between. Germline V CDR1 and CDR2: LGHNA, YNFKEQ. CDR3 in amino acids: CASSQGRGGDEAFF. CDR3 coding DNA: TGTGCCAGCAGCCAGGGTCGGGGGGGCGATGAAGCTTTCTTT.

The chain employs TRBV6-2 or TRBV6-3 and TRBJ2-1; 8 positions agree with TRBD2. V gave up 2 bases and J gave up 1 base; unmatched junction bases: 13. The CDR3 runs to 19 residues. Germline V gene data show CDR1 as MNHEY and CDR2 as SVGEGT. The CDR3 sequence is CASSYPPRLAKSSYNEQFF. CDR3 nucleotides: TGTGCCAGCAGTTACCCTCCCCGACTAGCGAAGTCTTCCTACAATGAGCAGTTCTTC.

This clonotype was seen a handful of times. The chain has TRBV7-2 and TRBJ2-3; D is possibly TRBD2 (6 bases). V was trimmed by 5 bases and J by 4 bases, leaving 13 bases between them. CDR3 length equals 14 residues. Germline CDR1 reads SGHTA; CDR2 reads FQGNSA. CDR3 coding DNA: TGTGCCAGCAGCGGGCAAGGGAGGTCAGATACGCAGTATTTT. Its protein product is CASSGQGRSDTQYF. Combining the CDR3 with reference TRBV7-2 and TRBJ2-3 gives the whole variable domain GAGVSQSPSNKVTEKGKDVELRCDPISGHTALYWYRQSLGQGLEFLIYFQGNSAPDKSGLPSDRFSAERTGGSVSTLTIQRTQQEDSAVYLCASSGQGRSDTQYFGPGTRLTVL.

This clonotype was seen only once. A much larger clone sits a single nucleotide away, making a read error possible. The chain uses TRBV7-2 and TRBJ2-1; 7 bases align to TRBD1. Trimming took 5 bases from V and 9 from J; bases not matched to a gene: 7. CDR1 is SGHTA and CDR2 is FQGNSA in the germline V gene. The CDR3 loop spans 13 amino acids. The CDR3 region has the DNA TGTGCCAGCAGCCTCAACAGGGGTTTTGAGCAGTTCTTC. It codes for CASSLNRGFEQFF.

This chain links TRBV7-9 with TRBJ1-4; weak D call: TRBD1 (6 bases). This CDR3 region has 16 residues. CDR1 is SEHNR, CDR2 FQNEAQ, per germline (reference sequence). The V and J ends lost 5 bases and 0 bases respectively, with 13 bases between them. As DNA, the CDR3 is TGTGCCAGCAGCCCCGGACAGACAGCAACTAATGAAAAACTGTTTTTT. Its protein product is CASSPGQTATNEKLFF.